This T cell receptor (beta chain) was documented in a study of blood T cells in healthy people across ages. Each sample provided at least 5 micrograms of extracted total RNA. This clonotype was seen many times. A J-beta primer mix and a sample-barcoded 5' primer were used in a second PCR of about 7 to 12 cycles. MiXCR was run by TCRdb on the 5' RACE reads, yielding one entry per CDR3 protein. The table lists approximately 690,000 distinct CDR3 sequences, roughly 53% of them singletons, with more than 35% in the top ten. V was pared by 5 bases and J by 6 bases, with 4 bases of the junction left unmatched. This CDR3 is 12 amino acids long. Looked up from germline, CDR1 is SQVTM and CDR2 is ANQGSEA.

Input material: blood. The clonotype comes from a man between 60 and 75 years old in good health. The chain couples TRBV29-1 to TRBJ2-7; 10 bases align to TRBD1. CDR3 nucleotides: TGCAGCGTTCCTCGGACAGGGGGCGAGCAGTACTTC. This sequence encodes CSVPRTGGEQYF.